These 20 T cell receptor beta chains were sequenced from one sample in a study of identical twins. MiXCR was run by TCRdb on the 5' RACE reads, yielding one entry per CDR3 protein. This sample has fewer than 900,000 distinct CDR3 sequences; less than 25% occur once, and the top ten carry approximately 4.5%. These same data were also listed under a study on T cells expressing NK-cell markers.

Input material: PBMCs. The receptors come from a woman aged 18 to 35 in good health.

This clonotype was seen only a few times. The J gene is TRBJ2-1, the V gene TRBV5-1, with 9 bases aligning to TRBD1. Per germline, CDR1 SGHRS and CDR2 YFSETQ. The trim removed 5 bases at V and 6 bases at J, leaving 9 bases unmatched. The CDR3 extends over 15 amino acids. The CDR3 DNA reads TGCGCCAGCAGACAGGGACAGGGCGACCGCAATGAGCAGTTCTTC. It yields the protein CASRQGQGDRNEQFF.

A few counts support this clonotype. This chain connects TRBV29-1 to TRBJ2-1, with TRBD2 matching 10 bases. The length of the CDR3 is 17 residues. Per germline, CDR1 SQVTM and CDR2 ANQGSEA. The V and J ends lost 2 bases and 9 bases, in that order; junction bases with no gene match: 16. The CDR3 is CSVELSLASGSVGEQFF. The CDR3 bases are TGCAGCGTTGAATTGTCTCTGGCTAGCGGGAGCGTCGGTGAGCAGTTCTTC.

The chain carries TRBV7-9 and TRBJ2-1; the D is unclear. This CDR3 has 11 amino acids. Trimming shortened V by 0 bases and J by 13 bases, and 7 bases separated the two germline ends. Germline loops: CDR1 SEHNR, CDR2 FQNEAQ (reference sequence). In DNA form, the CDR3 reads TGTGCCAGCAGCTTAGCGGCAATTCAGTTCTTC. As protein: CASSLAAIQFF.

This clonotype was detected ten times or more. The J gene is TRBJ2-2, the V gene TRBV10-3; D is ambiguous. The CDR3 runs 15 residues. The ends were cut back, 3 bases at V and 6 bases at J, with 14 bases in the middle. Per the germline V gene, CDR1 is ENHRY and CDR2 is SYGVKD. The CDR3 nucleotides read TGTGCCATCAGTGATCGGACCTTCTCTTCCGGGGAGCTGTTTTTT. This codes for CAISDRTFSSGELFF.

The CDR3 nucleotides are TGTGCCATCCAGGAGAGGGGGGGCTCCTACGAGCAGTACTTC. Translation gives CAIQERGGSYEQYF. The chain uses TRBV5-4 and TRBJ2-7; D may be TRBD2 (7 bases). The V end lost 9 bases, the J end lost 0 bases, and 16 bases lay between the germline ends. CDR1 is SGHNT and CDR2 is YYREEE in the germline V gene (reference sequence). CDR3 length equals 14 residues. The entire variable domain, with the rest obtained from reference TRBV5-4 and TRBJ2-7, is as follows: ETGVTQSPTHLIKTRGQQVTLRCSSQSGHNTVSWYQQALGQGPQFIFQYYREEENGRGNFPPRFSGLQFPNYSSELNVNALELDDSALYLCAIQERGGSYEQYFGPGTRLTVT.

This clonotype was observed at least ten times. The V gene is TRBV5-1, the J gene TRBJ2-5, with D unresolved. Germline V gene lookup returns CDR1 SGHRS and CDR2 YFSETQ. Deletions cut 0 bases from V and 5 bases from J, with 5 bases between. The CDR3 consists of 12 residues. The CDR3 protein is CASSLATETQYF. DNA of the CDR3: TGCGCCAGCAGCTTGGCGACGGAGACCCAGTACTTC.

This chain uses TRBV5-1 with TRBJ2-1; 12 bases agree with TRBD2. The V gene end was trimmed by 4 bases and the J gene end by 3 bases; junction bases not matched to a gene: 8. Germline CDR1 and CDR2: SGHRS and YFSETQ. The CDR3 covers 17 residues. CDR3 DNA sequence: TGCGCCAGCAGCCTTTCACTAGCGGGGGGCTTCTACAATGAGCAGTTCTTC. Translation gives CASSLSLAGGFYNEQFF.

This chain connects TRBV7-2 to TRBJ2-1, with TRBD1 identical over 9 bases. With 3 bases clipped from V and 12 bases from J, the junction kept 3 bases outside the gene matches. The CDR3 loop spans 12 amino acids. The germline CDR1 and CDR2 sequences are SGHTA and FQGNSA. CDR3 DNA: TGTGCCAGCAGCTTTTCGGACAGGGGGCAGTTCTTC. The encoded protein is CASSFSDRGQFF. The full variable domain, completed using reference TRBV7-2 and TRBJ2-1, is GAGVSQSPSNKVTEKGKDVELRCDPISGHTALYWYRQSLGQGLEFLIYFQGNSAPDKSGLPSDRFSAERTGGSVSTLTIQRTQQEDSAVYLCASSFSDRGQFFGPGTRLTVL.

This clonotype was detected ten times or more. CDR3 amino acids: CASSQGDRYEQYF. The DNA for the CDR3 is TGTGCCAGCAGTCAGGGGGATAGGTACGAGCAGTACTTC. The chain has TRBV12-3 or TRBV12-4 and TRBJ2-7; 7 bases map to TRBD1. V was pared by 5 bases and J by 4 bases, with 5 bases of the junction left unmatched. This CDR3 is built from 13 residues.

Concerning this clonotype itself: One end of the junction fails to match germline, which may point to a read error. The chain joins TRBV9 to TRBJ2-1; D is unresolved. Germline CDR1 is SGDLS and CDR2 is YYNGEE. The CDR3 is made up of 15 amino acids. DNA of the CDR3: TGTGCCAGCAGCCACATCTCTAGGGCCTTCGATGAGCATTTCTTC. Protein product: CASSHISRAFDEHFF.

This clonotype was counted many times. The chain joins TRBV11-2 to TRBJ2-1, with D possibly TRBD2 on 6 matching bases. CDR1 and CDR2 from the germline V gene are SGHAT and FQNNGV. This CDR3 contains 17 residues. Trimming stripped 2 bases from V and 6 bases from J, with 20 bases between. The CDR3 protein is CASSLKASGTLTNEQFF. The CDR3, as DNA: TGTGCCAGCAGCTTAAAGGCCTCTGGGACTTTAACCAATGAGCAGTTCTTC.

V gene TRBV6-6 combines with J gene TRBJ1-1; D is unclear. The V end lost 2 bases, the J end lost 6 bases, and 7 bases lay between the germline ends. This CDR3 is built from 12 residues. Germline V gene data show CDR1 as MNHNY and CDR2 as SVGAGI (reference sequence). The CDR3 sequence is CASSYPGAEAFF. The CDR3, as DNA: TGTGCCAGCAGTTACCCGGGTGCTGAAGCTTTCTTT.

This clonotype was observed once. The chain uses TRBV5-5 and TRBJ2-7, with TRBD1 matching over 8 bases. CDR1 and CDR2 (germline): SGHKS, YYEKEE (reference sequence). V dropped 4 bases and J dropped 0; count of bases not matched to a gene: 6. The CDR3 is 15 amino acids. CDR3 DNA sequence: TGTGCCAGCAGCCGGGACAGGTTGGGCTCCTACGAGCAGTACTTC. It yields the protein CASSRDRLGSYEQYF.

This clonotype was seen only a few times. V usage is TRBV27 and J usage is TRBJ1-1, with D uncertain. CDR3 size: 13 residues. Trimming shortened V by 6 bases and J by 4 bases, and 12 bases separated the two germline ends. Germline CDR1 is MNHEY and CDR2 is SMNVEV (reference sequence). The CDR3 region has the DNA TGTGCCAGCAGCTCCGGTTTTATCACTGAAGCTTTCTTT. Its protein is CASSSGFITEAFF.

The CDR3 protein is CASSVGDRYSPLHF. Here the CDR3 DNA reads TGTGCCAGCAGCGTTGGGGACAGATATTCACCCCTCCACTTT. The J gene is TRBJ1-6, the V gene TRBV9; 7 bases map to TRBD1. V lost 2 bases and J lost 8; bases outside the gene matches: 4. This CDR3 is 14 amino acids long. CDR1 is SGDLS, CDR2 YYNGEE, per germline. Complete variable domain (other parts from reference TRBV9 and TRBJ1-6): DSGVTQTPKHLITATGQRVTLRCSPRSGDLSVYWYQQSLDQGLQFLIQYYNGEERAKGNILERFSAQQFPDLHSELNLSSLELGDSALYFCASSVGDRYSPLHFGNGTRLTVT.

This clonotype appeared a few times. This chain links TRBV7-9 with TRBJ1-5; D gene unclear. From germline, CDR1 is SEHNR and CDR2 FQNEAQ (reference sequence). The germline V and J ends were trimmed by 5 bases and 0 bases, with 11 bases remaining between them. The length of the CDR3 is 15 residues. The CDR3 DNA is TGTGCCAGCAGCCCCCGGGGAGATAGCAATCAGCCCCAGCATTTT. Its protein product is CASSPRGDSNQPQHF.

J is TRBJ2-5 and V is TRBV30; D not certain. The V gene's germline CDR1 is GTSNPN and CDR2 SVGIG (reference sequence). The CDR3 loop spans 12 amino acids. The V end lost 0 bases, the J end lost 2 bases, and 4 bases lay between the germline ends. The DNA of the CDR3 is TGTGCCTGGAGTGTGTTACAAGAGACCCAGTACTTC. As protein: CAWSVLQETQYF.

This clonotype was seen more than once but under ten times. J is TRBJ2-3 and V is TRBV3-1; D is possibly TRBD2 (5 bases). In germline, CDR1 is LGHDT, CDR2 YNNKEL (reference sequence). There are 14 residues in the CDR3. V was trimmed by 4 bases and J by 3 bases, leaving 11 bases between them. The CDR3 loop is CASSRLPGTDTQYF. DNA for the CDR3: TGTGCCAGCAGCCGACTACCCGGGACAGATACGCAGTATTTT.

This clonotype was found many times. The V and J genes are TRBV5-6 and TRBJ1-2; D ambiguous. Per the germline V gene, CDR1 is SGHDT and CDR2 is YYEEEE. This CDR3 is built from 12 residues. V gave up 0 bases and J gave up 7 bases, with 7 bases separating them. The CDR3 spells CASSLGEGGYTF. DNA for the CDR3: TGTGCCAGCAGCTTGGGCGAGGGTGGCTACACCTTC. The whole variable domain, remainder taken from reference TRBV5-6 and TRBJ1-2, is DAGVTQSPTHLIKTRGQQVTLRCSPKSGHDTVSWYQQALGQGPQFIFQYYEEEERQRGNFPDRFSGHQFPNYSSELNVNALLLGDSALYLCASSLGEGGYTFGSGTRLTVV.

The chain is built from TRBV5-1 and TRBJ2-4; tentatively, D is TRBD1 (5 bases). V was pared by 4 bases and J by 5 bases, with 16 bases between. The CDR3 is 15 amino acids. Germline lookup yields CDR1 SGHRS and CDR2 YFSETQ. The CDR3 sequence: CASSLSGFRENIQYF. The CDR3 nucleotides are TGCGCCAGCAGCCTCTCTGGGTTCAGGGAAAACATTCAGTACTTC.